A selection of T cell receptor beta chains follows, all from one sample in a study of T-cell memory formation after mild COVID-19. MiXCR was run by TCRdb on the 5' RACE reads, yielding one entry per CDR3 protein. The profile shows 180,000 or so distinct CDR3 sequences, approximately 10% of them singletons. The sequenced sample consisted of PBMCs or a T cell subset sorted from them (not recorded which). These receptors all stem from a man between 18 and 35 years old who had mild COVID-19 (a few samples of this study predate the infection). Cell type and time point are not known. Both conserved end residues are part of each CDR3. D genes are given only for firm matches. Clone size is stated in some rows and not others, as once, few, many or a class when expanded.

clone_size	v_call	d_call	j_call	cdr3_nt	cdr3_aa
.	TRBV20-1	TRBD2	TRBJ2-7	TGCAGTGCGCCCCTCGCGGGGGGTTCCTACGAGCAGTACTTC	CSAPLAGGSYEQYF
few	TRBV12-5	.	TRBJ2-1	TGTGCTAGTGGTTTAAGGCGGAGCTCCTACAATGAGCAGTTCTTC	CASGLRRSSYNEQFF
.	TRBV10-3	.	TRBJ1-4	TGTGCCATCAGCAGCTCAGGACAGCCTAATGAAAAACTGTTTTTT	CAISSSGQPNEKLFF
few	TRBV7-2	TRBD2	TRBJ2-1	TGTGCCAGCAGCTCCTCAGCTAGCGGGGGGTCCTACAATGAGCAGTTCTTC	CASSSSASGGSYNEQFF
.	TRBV4-3	.	TRBJ1-1	TGCGCCAGCAGCCAAGATGCGTACACTGAAGCTTTCTTT	CASSQDAYTEAFF
few	TRBV5-1	TRBD1	TRBJ1-5	TGCGCCAGCAGTCCCAGGGGACAGGGTGAGGATAGCAATCAGCCCCAGCATTTT	CASSPRGQGEDSNQPQHF
.	TRBV10-3	TRBD1	TRBJ1-2	TGTGCCATCAGTGATAAACAGGGGGAAAGCGGCTACACCTTC	CAISDKQGESGYTF
.	TRBV6-2/TRBV6-3	TRBD2	TRBJ2-5	TGTGCCAGCAGTTACGACGCTAGCGGGGCTGAGACCCAGTACTTC	CASSYDASGAETQYF
once	TRBV3-1	.	TRBJ1-4	TGTGCCAGCAGCCCAACGATGGGGACTAATGAAAAACTGTTTTTT	CASSPTMGTNEKLFF
.	TRBV20-1	TRBD2	TRBJ2-1	TGCAGTGCTAGCCGCCCGGGGGGGCTGTTTGAGCAGTTCTTC	CSASRPGGLFEQFF
.	TRBV7-2	.	TRBJ1-4	TGTGCCAGCAGCACTTACGGGGAGACTAATGAAAAACTGTTTTTT	CASSTYGETNEKLFF
few	TRBV7-2	.	TRBJ1-2	TGTGCCAGCAGCCAGGGTATAGGACGTAACTATGGCTACACCTTC	CASSQGIGRNYGYTF
few	TRBV7-2	.	TRBJ1-2	TGTGCCAGCAGTTTTACTGGTGTGGAAGGCTACACCTTC	CASSFTGVEGYTF
.	TRBV5-1	.	TRBJ2-3	TGCGCCAGCAGCGCGACGGGGGGCGGCACAGATACGCAGTATTTT	CASSATGGGTDTQYF
.	TRBV10-3	TRBD2	TRBJ2-1	TGTGCCATCAGCAAACTAGCGGGGGGCTCCTACAATGAGCAGTTCTTC	CAISKLAGGSYNEQFF
few	TRBV20-1	.	TRBJ2-1	TGCAGTGCTATCCTCGAGAGCTCCTACAATGAGCAGTTCTTC	CSAILESSYNEQFF
few	TRBV12-3/TRBV12-4	TRBD1	TRBJ1-2	TGTGCCAGCAGCCAGACAGGGACTAACTATGGCTACACCTTC	CASSQTGTNYGYTF
.	TRBV21-1	.	TRBJ1-2	TGTGCCAGGTCTGGGGGCTACACCTTC	CARSGGYTF
many	TRBV6-5	TRBD1	TRBJ1-5	TGTGCCAGCAGTCGGACAGGGAGCAATCAGCCCCAGCATTTT	CASSRTGSNQPQHF
few	TRBV2	.	TRBJ2-7	TGTGCCAGCACCATGATTTTACCCGGACGGACCTACGAGCAGTACTTC	CASTMILPGRTYEQYF
.	TRBV2	.	TRBJ2-3	TGTGCCAGCAGGGGGGGGCTAGCCTCAGATACGCAGTATTTT	CASRGGLASDTQYF
.	TRBV6-6	.	TRBJ1-6	TGTGCCAGCAGTTACTCTAGGGCTCGGAATTCACCCCTCCACTTT	CASSYSRARNSPLHF
many	TRBV15	.	TRBJ1-1	TGTGCCACCAGCAGAGTCTGGGCAGTTGAAGCTTTCTTT	CATSRVWAVEAFF
.	TRBV28	.	TRBJ1-2	TGTGCCAGCAGTCCTGCCACCGGGACCGCCCGGGTCGATGGCTACACCTTC	CASSPATGTARVDGYTF
many	TRBV20-1	TRBD2	TRBJ2-7	TGCAGTGCTAGTCCCGGGACTAGCGGGAGCTCCTACGAGCAGTACTTC	CSASPGTSGSSYEQYF
.	TRBV12-3/TRBV12-4	TRBD2	TRBJ2-4	TGTGCCAGCAGTTTGAACGGCGGGGGAAACATTCAGTACTTC	CASSLNGGGNIQYF
many	TRBV5-1	.	TRBJ1-1	TGCGCCAGCTCGATCGGGACAGAAGCTTTCTTT	CASSIGTEAFF
.	TRBV7-3	TRBD2	TRBJ2-3	TGTGCCAGCAGCTTTCGGGGGGTGGTTGCAGATACGCAGTATTTT	CASSFRGVVADTQYF
many	TRBV5-1	.	TRBJ2-5	TGCGCCAGCAGCTTGGATCCGACGGGCGAGACCCAGTACTTC	CASSLDPTGETQYF
.	TRBV20-1	.	TRBJ2-7	TGCAGTGCTAGTAGGCCAGCCGGGGCCTACGAGCAGTACTTC	CSASRPAGAYEQYF
few	TRBV11-2	.	TRBJ1-1	TGTGCCAGCAGCTCCGGGACGGAGGCTTTCTTT	CASSSGTEAFF
.	TRBV10-2	.	TRBJ2-1	TGCGCCAGCAGGACTAGAGGCTACAATGAGCAGTTCTTC	CASRTRGYNEQFF
few	TRBV5-5	.	TRBJ1-5	TGTGCCAGCAGCTCGTTCGGGCAGCCCCAGCATTTT	CASSSFGQPQHF
many	TRBV5-6	.	TRBJ2-5	TGTGCCAGCAGCACACCGCCAGGGAATCTGGGGGCGGAGACCCAGTACTTC	CASSTPPGNLGAETQYF
.	TRBV5-1	.	TRBJ2-4	TGCGCCAGCGCCCCATACGACCCGCAGGGCATTCAGTACTTC	CASAPYDPQGIQYF
.	TRBV7-2	.	TRBJ2-5	TGTGCCAGCAGCTTAGGTGGACATCTGCAAGAGACCCAGTACTTC	CASSLGGHLQETQYF
few	TRBV5-5	.	TRBJ2-3	TGTGCCAGCAGCTTGGATTCCTTCATTACGCAGTATTTT	CASSLDSFITQYF
few	TRBV3-1	.	TRBJ2-5	TGTGCCAGCAGCCTCACCGCCAGCGGGCAAGAGACCCAGTACTTC	CASSLTASGQETQYF
few	TRBV27	.	TRBJ1-3	TGTGCCAGCAGTCAAGGGATCTCTGGAAACACCATATATTTT	CASSQGISGNTIYF
few	TRBV6-5	.	TRBJ1-6	TGTGCCAGTTTGGGACAATATAATTCACCCCTCCACTTT	CASLGQYNSPLHF
many	TRBV5-4	.	TRBJ2-2	TGTGCCAGCAGCACCAGCAGAGGCGGGGAGCTGTTTTTT	CASSTSRGGELFF
many	TRBV7-9	.	TRBJ1-2	TGTGCCAGCAGCCCACCGCAGGGTGGCTACACCTTC	CASSPPQGGYTF
.	TRBV10-2	.	TRBJ1-2	TGCGCCAGCAGTGAGGGGAAGGGGCTATATGGCTACACCTTC	CASSEGKGLYGYTF
.	TRBV4-3	.	TRBJ2-2	TGCGCCAGCAGCCCATTCCCCGGGAATGGAAACACCGGGGAGCTGTTTTTT	CASSPFPGNGNTGELFF
.	TRBV13	TRBD1	TRBJ2-3	TGTGCCAGCAGCTTCAGGACAGGGCAAGGGGATACGCAGTATTTT	CASSFRTGQGDTQYF
.	TRBV7-2	TRBD2	TRBJ2-7	TGTGCCAGCAGCTTTCTTGGCGGGAGGGCCGACGAGCAGTACTTC	CASSFLGGRADEQYF
few	TRBV29-1	TRBD2	TRBJ2-3	TGCAGCTTAAGCGGGGGGGCTGTAGATACGCAGTATTTT	CSLSGGAVDTQYF
.	TRBV3-1	TRBD2	TRBJ2-1	TGTGCCAGCAGTCCCAGCGGGGGGGACGATGAGCAGTTCTTC	CASSPSGGDDEQFF
.	TRBV27	.	TRBJ2-5	TGTGCCAGCGGCCGTGAGGTGGTGTCCCAGTACTTC	CASGREVVSQYF
.	TRBV7-7	.	TRBJ2-1	TGTGCCAGCAGCTTGGGCCGGGACGGTGAGCAGTTCTTC	CASSLGRDGEQFF
few	TRBV2	TRBD2	TRBJ2-5	TGTGCCAGCAGGAAGGAGCGGGGGGGCCAAGAGACCCAGTACTTC	CASRKERGGQETQYF
many	TRBV7-8	TRBD2	TRBJ2-5	TGTGCCAGCGTAGCGGGGGGGCCGCGGGAGACCCAGTACTTC	CASVAGGPRETQYF
many	TRBV12-3/TRBV12-4	TRBD1	TRBJ2-1	TGTGCCAGCACCCCCGGGACAGGGATGGACAATGAGCAGTTCTTC	CASTPGTGMDNEQFF
.	TRBV5-1	TRBD1	TRBJ1-1	TGCGCCAGCAGCTACGGGACAGTCGAGGGGAACACTGAAGCTTTCTTT	CASSYGTVEGNTEAFF
few	TRBV5-4	TRBD2	TRBJ2-3	TGTGCCAGCAGACTAGCGGGGGGAGATACGCAGTATTTT	CASRLAGGDTQYF
few	TRBV25-1	.	TRBJ1-1	TGTGCCAGCAGAGCGAACACTGAAGCTTTCTTT	CASRANTEAFF
few	TRBV6-5	.	TRBJ2-7	TGTGCCAGCAGCCTACAGGGACTCGGCTACGAGCAGTACTTC	CASSLQGLGYEQYF
many	TRBV23-1	TRBD2	TRBJ2-5	TGCGCCAGCAGTCAACGGCTAGCGGGGGCCCAAGAGACCCAGTACTTC	CASSQRLAGAQETQYF